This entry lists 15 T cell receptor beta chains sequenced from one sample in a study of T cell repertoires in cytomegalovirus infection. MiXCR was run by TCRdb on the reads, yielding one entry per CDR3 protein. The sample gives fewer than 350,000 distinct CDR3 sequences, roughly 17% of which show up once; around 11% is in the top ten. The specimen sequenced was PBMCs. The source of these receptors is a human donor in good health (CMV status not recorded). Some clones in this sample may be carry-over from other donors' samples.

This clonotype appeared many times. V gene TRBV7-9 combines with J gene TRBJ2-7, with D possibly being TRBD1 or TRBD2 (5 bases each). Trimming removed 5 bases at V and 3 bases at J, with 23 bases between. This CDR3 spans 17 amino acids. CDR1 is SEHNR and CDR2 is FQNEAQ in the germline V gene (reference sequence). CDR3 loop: CASSPRVRGPNFYEQYF. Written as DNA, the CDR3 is TGTGCCAGCAGCCCCCGGGTCCGGGGACCCAATTTCTACGAGCAGTACTTC.

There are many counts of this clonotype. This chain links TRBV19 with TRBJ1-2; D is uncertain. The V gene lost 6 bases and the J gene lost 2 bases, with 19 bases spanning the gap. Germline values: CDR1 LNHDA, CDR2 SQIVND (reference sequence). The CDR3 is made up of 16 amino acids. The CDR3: CASSYSGALSNYGYTF. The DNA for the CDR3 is TGTGCCAGTAGCTACTCAGGTGCCCTCTCGAACTATGGCTACACCTTC.

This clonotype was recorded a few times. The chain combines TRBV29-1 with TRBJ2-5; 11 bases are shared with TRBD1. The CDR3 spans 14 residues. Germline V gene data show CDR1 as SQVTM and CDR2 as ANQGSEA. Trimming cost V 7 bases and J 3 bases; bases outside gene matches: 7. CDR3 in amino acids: CSAHGTGGEETQYF. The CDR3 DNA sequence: TGCAGCGCTCACGGGACAGGGGGAGAAGAGACCCAGTACTTC.

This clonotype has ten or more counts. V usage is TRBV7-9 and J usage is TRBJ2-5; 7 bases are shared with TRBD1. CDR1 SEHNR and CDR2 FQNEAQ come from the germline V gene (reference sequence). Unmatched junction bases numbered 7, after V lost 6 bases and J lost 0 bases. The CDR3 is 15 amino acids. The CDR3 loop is CASRSGDSHQETQYF. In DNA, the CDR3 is TGTGCCAGCAGATCAGGGGACAGCCACCAAGAGACCCAGTACTTC.

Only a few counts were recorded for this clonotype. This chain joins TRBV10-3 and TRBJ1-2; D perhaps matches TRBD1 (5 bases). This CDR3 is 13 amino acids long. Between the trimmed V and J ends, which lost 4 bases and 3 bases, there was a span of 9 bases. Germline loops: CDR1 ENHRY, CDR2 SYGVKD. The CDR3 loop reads CAISGQLDYGYTF. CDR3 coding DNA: TGTGCCATCAGTGGACAGCTTGACTATGGCTACACCTTC.

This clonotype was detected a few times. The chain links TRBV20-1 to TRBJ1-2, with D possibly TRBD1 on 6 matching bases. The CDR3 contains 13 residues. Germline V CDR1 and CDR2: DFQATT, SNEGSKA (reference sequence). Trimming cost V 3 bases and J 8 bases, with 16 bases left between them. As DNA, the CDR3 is TGCAGTGCTAGCCCCTCAGGGGTCGAGGGCTACACCTTC. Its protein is CSASPSGVEGYTF.

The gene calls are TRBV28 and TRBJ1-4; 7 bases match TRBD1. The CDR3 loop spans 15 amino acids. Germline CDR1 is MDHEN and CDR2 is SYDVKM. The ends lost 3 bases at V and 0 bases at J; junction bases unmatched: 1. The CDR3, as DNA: TGTGCCAGCAGTTTTGGACAGGCAACTAATGAAAAACTGTTTTTT. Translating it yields CASSFGQATNEKLFF.

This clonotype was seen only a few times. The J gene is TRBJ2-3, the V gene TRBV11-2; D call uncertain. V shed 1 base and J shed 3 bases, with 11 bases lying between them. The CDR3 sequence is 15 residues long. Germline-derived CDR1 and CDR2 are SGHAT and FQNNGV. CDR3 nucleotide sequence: TGTGCCAGCAGCTTAGGAGTGTCCCAGACAGATACGCAGTATTTT. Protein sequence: CASSLGVSQTDTQYF.

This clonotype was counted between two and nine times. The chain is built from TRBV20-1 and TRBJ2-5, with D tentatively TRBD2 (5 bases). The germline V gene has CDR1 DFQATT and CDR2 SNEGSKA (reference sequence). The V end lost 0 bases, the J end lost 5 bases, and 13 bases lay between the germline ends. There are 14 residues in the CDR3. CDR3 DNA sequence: TGCAGTGCTAGAGATCTCGGGGTTGGGGAGACCCAGTACTTC. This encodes CSARDLGVGETQYF.

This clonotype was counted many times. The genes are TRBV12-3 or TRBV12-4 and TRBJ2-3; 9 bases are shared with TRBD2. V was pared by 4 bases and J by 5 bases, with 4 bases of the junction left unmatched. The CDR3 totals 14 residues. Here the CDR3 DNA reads TGTGCCAGCAGTTCTAGCGGGGTCGGAGATACGCAGTATTTT. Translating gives CASSSSGVGDTQYF.

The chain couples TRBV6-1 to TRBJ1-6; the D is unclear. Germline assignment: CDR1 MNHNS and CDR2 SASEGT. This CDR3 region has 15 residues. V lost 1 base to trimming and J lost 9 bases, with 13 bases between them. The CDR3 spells CASSEVSVPSSPLHF. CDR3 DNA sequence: TGTGCCAGCAGTGAAGTCTCAGTTCCTAGTTCACCCCTCCACTTT.

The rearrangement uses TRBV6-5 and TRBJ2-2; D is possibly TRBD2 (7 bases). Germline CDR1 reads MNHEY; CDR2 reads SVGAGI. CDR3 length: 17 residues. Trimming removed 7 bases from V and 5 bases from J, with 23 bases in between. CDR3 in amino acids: CASKLRGGGLSTGELFF. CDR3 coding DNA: TGTGCCAGCAAGCTAAGAGGGGGGGGGCTATCGACCGGGGAGCTGTTTTTT.

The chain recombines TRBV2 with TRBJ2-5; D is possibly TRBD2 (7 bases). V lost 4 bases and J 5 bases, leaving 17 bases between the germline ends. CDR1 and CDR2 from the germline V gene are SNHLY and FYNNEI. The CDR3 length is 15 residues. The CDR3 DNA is TGTGCCAGCAGTGCCGGGTGGGGGGGCGTGGAGACCCAGTACTTC. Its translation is CASSAGWGGVETQYF.

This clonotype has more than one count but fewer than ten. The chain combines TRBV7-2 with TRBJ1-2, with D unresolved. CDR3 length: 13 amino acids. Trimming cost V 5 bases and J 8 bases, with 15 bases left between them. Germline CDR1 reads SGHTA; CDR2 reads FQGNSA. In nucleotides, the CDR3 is TGTGCCAGCAGCCCGAGTCGGGCACGGGGCTACACCTTC. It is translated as CASSPSRARGYTF.

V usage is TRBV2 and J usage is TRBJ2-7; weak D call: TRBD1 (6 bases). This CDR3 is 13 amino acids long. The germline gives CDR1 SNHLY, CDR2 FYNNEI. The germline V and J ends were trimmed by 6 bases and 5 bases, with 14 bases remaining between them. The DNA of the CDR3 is TGTGCCAGCAGCCCGCAGGGGTTGCACGAGCAGTACTTC. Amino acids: CASSPQGLHEQYF.